This T cell receptor (beta chain) was observed in a study of cytomegalovirus exposure and HLA in healthy donors. Overall study findings and caveats: Later findings reportedly placed an Asian-associated ancestry cluster below the roughly 700-donor mean for N-insertions. Most of the CMV-associated TCR beta chains (in a later analysis) appeared to be HLA-restricted. It was reportedly the case that the classifier diagnosed cytomegalovirus status with high specificity and sensitivity. Excluded were some V segments that proved indistinguishable, including TRBV6-2 and TRBV6-3.

PCR amplification relied on 60 Vbeta primers (plus 13 Jbeta primers). The protocol was immunoSEQ multiplex PCR, while the TCRdb copy is restricted to in-frame clones and leaves out a portion. The table lists some 130,000 clones, roughly 75% of them singletons. This CDR3 spans 15 amino acids. Trimming pared 7 bases from V and 5 bases from J, leaving 17 bases between. Germline CDR1 MNHEY, CDR2 SVGAGI. Comment on this clone: Its specificity is unknown.

The genes are TRBV6-5 and TRBJ2-2; no firm D call. The sequenced sample consisted of PBMCs. This clonotype originated in a man aged 30 to 39 in good health. The CDR3 reads CASTPPPPRTGELFF. The CDR3 region has the DNA TGTGCCAGCACACCTCCCCCCCCGCGGACCGGGGAGCTGTTTTTT.